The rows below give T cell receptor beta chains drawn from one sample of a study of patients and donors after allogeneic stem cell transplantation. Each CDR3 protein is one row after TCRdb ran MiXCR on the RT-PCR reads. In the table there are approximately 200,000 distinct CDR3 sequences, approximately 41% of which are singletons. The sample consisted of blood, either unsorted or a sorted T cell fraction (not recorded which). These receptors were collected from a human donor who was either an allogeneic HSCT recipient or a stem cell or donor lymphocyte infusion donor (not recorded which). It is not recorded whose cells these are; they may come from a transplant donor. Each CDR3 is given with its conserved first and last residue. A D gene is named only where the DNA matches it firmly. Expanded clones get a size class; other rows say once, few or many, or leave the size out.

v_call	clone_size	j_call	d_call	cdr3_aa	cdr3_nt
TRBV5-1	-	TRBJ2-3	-	CASSSLVTVAHTDTQYF	TGCGCCAGCAGCTCCTTGGTTACCGTGGCGCATACAGATACGCAGTATTTT
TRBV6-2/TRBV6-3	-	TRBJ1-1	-	CASKYSWGTEAFF	TGTGCCAGCAAATATAGCTGGGGCACTGAAGCTTTCTTT
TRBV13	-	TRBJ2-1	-	CASSYPGHRGYNEQFF	TGTGCCAGCAGCTATCCGGGACACCGGGGGTACAATGAGCAGTTCTTC
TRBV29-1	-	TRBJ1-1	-	CSVEDGIGAVMNTEAFF	TGCAGCGTTGAAGATGGAATCGGAGCAGTCATGAACACTGAAGCTTTCTTT
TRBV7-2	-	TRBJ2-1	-	CASSPPLVINEQFF	TGTGCCAGCAGCCCACCTCTGGTAATAAACGAGCAGTTCTTC
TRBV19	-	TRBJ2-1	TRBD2	CASRGLAGPVTEQFF	TGTGCCAGCCGGGGACTAGCGGGACCCGTCACGGAGCAGTTCTTC
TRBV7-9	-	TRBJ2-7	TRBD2	CASSLVGGSGTEQYF	TGTGCCAGCAGCTTAGTTGGCGGTAGCGGGACCGAGCAGTACTTC
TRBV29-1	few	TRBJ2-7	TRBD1	CSVAEGQGTYEQYF	TGCAGCGTGGCGGAGGGACAGGGGACCTACGAGCAGTACTTC
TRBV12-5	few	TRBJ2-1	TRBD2	CASGSSGLAGGLPNEQFF	TGTGCTAGTGGTTCGTCGGGACTAGCGGGAGGACTGCCCAATGAGCAGTTCTTC
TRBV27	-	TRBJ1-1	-	CASSFRGASEAFF	TGTGCCAGCAGTTTTAGGGGGGCATCTGAAGCTTTCTTT
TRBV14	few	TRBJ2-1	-	CASSQGSLVGEQFF	TGTGCCAGCAGCCAAGGAAGCTTAGTCGGTGAGCAGTTCTTC
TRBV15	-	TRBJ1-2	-	CATSRGYSSNYGYTF	TGTGCCACCAGCAGAGGGTACAGCTCTAACTATGGCTACACCTTC
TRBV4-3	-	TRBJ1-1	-	CASSQDRAGRVLEAFF	TGCGCCAGCAGCCAAGATCGAGCGGGCAGGGTCCTGGAAGCTTTCTTT
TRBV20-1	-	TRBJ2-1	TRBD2	CSAREASGRALYNEQFF	TGTAGTGCTAGAGAAGCTAGCGGGAGGGCCCTCTACAATGAGCAGTTCTTC
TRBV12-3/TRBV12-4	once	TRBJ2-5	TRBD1	CASSLRQGAETQYF	TGTGCCAGCTCCCTTAGGCAGGGGGCAGAGACCCAGTACTTC
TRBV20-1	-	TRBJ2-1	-	CSARWPRAYNEQFF	TGCAGTGCTAGATGGCCTCGCGCCTACAATGAGCAGTTCTTC
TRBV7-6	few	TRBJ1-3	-	CASSVEGGTGNTIYF	TGTGCCAGCAGCGTAGAAGGGGGGACTGGAAACACCATATATTTT
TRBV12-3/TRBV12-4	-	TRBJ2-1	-	CASSFLAPEQFF	TGTGCCAGCAGTTTTCTAGCCCCCGAGCAGTTCTTC
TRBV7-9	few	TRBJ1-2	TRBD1	CASSSIPGQGDGYTF	TGTGCCAGCAGCTCCATACCGGGACAGGGAGACGGCTACACCTTC
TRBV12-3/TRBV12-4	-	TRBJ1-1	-	CASSLSQEMNTEAFF	TGTGCCAGCAGTTTAAGTCAGGAGATGAACACTGAAGCTTTCTTT
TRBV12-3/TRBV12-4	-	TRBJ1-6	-	CASSLGVYNSPLHF	TGTGCCAGCAGTTTAGGGGTTTATAATTCACCCCTCCACTTT
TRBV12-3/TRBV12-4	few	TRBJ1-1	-	CASSLGLAEAFF	TGTGCCAGCAGTTTAGGATTGGCTGAAGCTTTCTTT
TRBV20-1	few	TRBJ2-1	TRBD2	CSARALAGAFDEQFF	TGCAGTGCTAGAGCCTTAGCGGGAGCTTTTGATGAGCAGTTCTTC
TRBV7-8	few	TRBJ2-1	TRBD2	CASRPTSAYNEQFF	TGTGCCAGCAGGCCGACTAGCGCCTACAATGAGCAGTTCTTC
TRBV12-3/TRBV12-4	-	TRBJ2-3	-	CASSHNPASDTQYF	TGTGCCAGCAGCCACAACCCGGCGTCAGATACGCAGTATTTT
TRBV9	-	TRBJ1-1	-	CASSAGPNTEAFF	TGTGCCAGCAGCGCGGGCCCGAACACTGAAGCTTTCTTT
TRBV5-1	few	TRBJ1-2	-	CASSLEGAPNYGYTF	TGCGCCAGCAGCTTGGAAGGGGCTCCGAACTATGGCTACACCTTC
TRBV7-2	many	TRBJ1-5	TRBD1	CASSRTGGTDQPQHF	TGTGCCAGCAGCCGGACAGGGGGGACGGATCAGCCCCAGCATTTT
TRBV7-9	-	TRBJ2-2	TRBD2	CASSHQLAGPMNTGELFF	TGTGCCAGCAGCCACCAACTAGCGGGACCGATGAACACCGGGGAGCTGTTTTTT
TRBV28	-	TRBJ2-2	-	CASSLSAAGLHRELFF	TGTGCCAGCAGTTTATCCGCAGCAGGACTACACCGGGAGCTGTTTTTT
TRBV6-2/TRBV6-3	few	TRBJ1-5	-	CASKGSGNQPQHF	TGTGCCAGCAAAGGGTCCGGCAATCAGCCCCAGCATTTT
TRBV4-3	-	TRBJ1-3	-	CASSQVRTDTIYF	TGCGCCAGCAGCCAAGTCAGGACCGACACCATATATTTT
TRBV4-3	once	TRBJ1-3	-	CASSQDWGNTIYF	TGCGCCAGCAGCCAAGATTGGGGAAACACCATATATTTT